A single sample gave rise to the 7 T cell receptor beta chains below, sequenced in a study of CD4+ T cells in melanoma. Using immunoSEQ multiplex PCR, the repertoire was profiled, and TCRdb retains in-frame clones only, with some absent. Found here are about 140,000 clones, around 90% of them singletons; the top ten hold 1.5% to 1.9%. These receptors all stem from a human donor with melanoma.

The chain carries TRBV9 and TRBJ1-3; no definite D call. This CDR3 spans 14 amino acids. CDR1 SGDLS and CDR2 YYNGEE come from the germline V gene. Trimming took 4 bases from V and 0 from J, leaving 8 bases between them. CDR3 protein: CASSPTTSGNTIYF. DNA for the CDR3: TGTGCCAGCAGCCCGACCACCTCTGGAAACACCATATATTTT.

This clone has just one count. This chain links TRBV21-1 with TRBJ2-7; TRBD1, as called in the table, went unchecked against the DNA. TRBV21-1 is marked as a pseudogene. The CDR3 is made up of 16 amino acids. The CDR3 DNA reads TGTGCCAGCAGCAAAGTCAGGGACAGGGGGTCCTACGAGCAGTACTTC. This codes for CASSKVRDRGSYEQYF.

V and J are TRBV5-1 and TRBJ2-2; 10 bases agree with TRBD2. CDR1 and CDR2 from the germline V gene are SGHRS and YFSETQ. The CDR3 has 16 residues. Unmatched junction bases numbered 6, after V lost 4 bases and J lost 3 bases. Here the CDR3 DNA reads TGCGCCAGCAGCCCGACCGGGACTAGCGACACCGGGGAGCTGTTTTTT. Encoded protein: CASSPTGTSDTGELFF.

This clone has just one count. V usage is TRBV18 and J usage is TRBJ1-1; 7 bases are shared with TRBD1. In germline, CDR1 is KGHSH, CDR2 LQKENI. V shed 3 bases, J shed 0 bases, and the junction held 4 bases outside the gene matches. CDR3 length: 15 amino acids. CDR3: CASSPSTGMNTEAFF. Written as DNA, the CDR3 is TGTGCCAGCTCACCTTCGACAGGGATGAACACTGAAGCTTTCTTT. The entire variable domain, with the rest obtained from reference TRBV18 and TRBJ1-1, is as follows: NAGVMQNPRHLVRRRGQEARLRCSPMKGHSHVYWYRQLPEEGLKFMVYLQKENIIDESGMPKERFSAEFPKEGPSILRIQQVVRGDSAAYFCASSPSTGMNTEAFFGQGTRLTVV.

V and J are TRBV4-1 and TRBJ1-4, with TRBD1 matching over 7 bases. CDR3 size: 15 residues. The V segment lost 7 bases and the J segment 5 bases; nucleotides outside the gene matches: 10. The germline V gene encodes CDR1 MGHRA and CDR2 YSYEKL. Here the CDR3 reads CASTRGDRANEKLFF. CDR3 nucleotide sequence: TGCGCCAGCACCCGGGGAGACAGGGCAAATGAAAAACTGTTTTTT.

V gene TRBV7-9 combines with J gene TRBJ1-2; TRBD1 is a possible D gene (6 bases). The CDR3 contains 17 residues. V was pared by 5 bases and J by 5 bases, with 24 bases between. Germline V gene data show CDR1 as SEHNR and CDR2 as FQNEAQ (reference sequence). CDR3 amino acids: CASSNGQSGGSRYGYTF. The CDR3 DNA is TGTGCCAGCAGCAACGGACAGTCGGGTGGATCCCGTTATGGCTACACCTTC.

The chain uses TRBV6-5 and TRBJ2-7, with 10 bases matching TRBD1. The length of the CDR3 is 15 residues. The junction had 10 bases not matched to a gene; V was cut back by 4 bases and J by 7 bases. Germline CDR1 and CDR2: MNHEY and SVGAGI. The CDR3 sequence is CASSSRDRGIGEQYF. DNA of the CDR3: TGTGCCAGCAGTTCCCGGGACAGGGGAATTGGAGAGCAGTACTTC.